This T cell receptor beta chain was sequenced in a study of PD-L1 blockade in urothelial cancer. As for the study in general: When patients started atezolizumab in about 2014, it was given at 1,200 mg intravenously every 3 weeks. Median T cell yield per blood sample was 120,000 to 150,000 cells. General study findings and limits: Blood clones associated with the tumor expanded more at 3 weeks in durable-benefit patients. A pretreatment blood TCR clonality that fell below the median predicted better progression-free and overall survival.

The CDR3 totals 14 residues. The V end lost 4 bases, the J end lost 2 bases, and 11 bases lay between the germline ends. Germline assignment: CDR1 SGHTA and CDR2 FQGTGA. Concerning this clone itself: Antigen specificity is unknown.

Described time point: peripheral blood 6 weeks after treatment start. Assay used: immunoSEQ multiplex PCR; TCRdb lists only in-frame clones, some missing. The data contain roughly 110,000 clones, roughly 90% of them singletons. The sequenced sample was PBMCs, obtained around atezolizumab (anti-PD-L1) treatment. This chain uses TRBV7-3 with TRBJ1-1; D ambiguous. The origin of this receptor is a man aged 55-75 years with urothelial cancer. In DNA, the CDR3 is TGTGCCAGCAGCTCGGGTCTCGCTAACACTGAAGCTTTCTTT. Its protein product is CASSSGLANTEAFF.